This TCR beta chain was profiled in a study of beta chain features in type 1 diabetes (dated by TCRdb to 2017 to 2018). Study-level background: Mean age, gender distribution, total cell number and subset yield were not different between patients and healthy donors. The study compared the TCRB repertoires of sorted circulating CD4+ T cell subsets in recently diagnosed type 1 diabetes patients with those in matched healthy donors. A total of about 100,000,000 sorted cells were examined across all samples, and RNA yield correlated strongly with the number of cells per subset. Naive and central memory subsets were obtained from all 30 or so donors, but regulatory and stem cell-like memory subsets were isolated from only 8 patients and roughly eight healthy donors. Broad study findings and their caveats: Patients with type 1 diabetes made fewer insertions and deleted more nucleotides at VDJ recombination sites, implying thymic rearrangement abnormalities. Naive, central memory and regulatory TCRB repertoires appeared more similar among patients than among healthy donors. HLA sub-analyses involved small numbers of individuals, so any influence of HLA type on TCRB rearrangement remained unresolved. Because cDNA was sequenced instead of genomic DNA, activated cells with high expression could be over-represented, although the groups did not differ in activation or CD3 levels. PCR may preferentially amplify shorter templates, but because patient and control samples were amplified and corrected together, any resulting skew would affect both groups equally. Type 1 diabetes patients showed a moderate but significant shortening of TCRB CDR3 length in all four CD4+ subsets.

The High Capacity cDNA Reverse Transcription Kit was used to reverse transcribe all of the isolated RNA, meaning that expressed TCRB transcripts were what got sequenced. Deep immunoSEQ sequencing was applied to naive, central memory and regulatory T cell samples, giving an average of around 4 million total reads per sample. Sorted cells were lysed in RLT buffer, and RNA was extracted using DNase-treated RNeasy Micro or Mini kits according to cell number. Each cell subset was processed separately to prevent cross-contamination, with patient and healthy donor samples processed together. TCRB sequences were amplified from cDNA with the immunoSEQ multiplex PCR, producing 87-bp fragments spanning the CDR3 region. Sequencing of the amplicons was done on the Illumina HiSeq platform. The authors' pipeline ran thus. PCR bias was computationally corrected using synthetic template baselines, reads within Hamming distance 2 were collapsed, and singletons that could not be merged were discarded. Reads were aligned against IMGT to assign V, D and J genes, CDR3 length and insertions or deletions at six rearrangement sites. Within each subset, clonotype counts were normalized to the number of sorted cells before true diversity and Gini coefficients were calculated with the tcR R package. Repertoire sharing was quantified using the overlap coefficient calculated on TCRB nucleotide sequences. The source is immuneACCESS, and TCRdb retained only in-frame sequences with V and J called. Part of the clones is not carried over; for the studies checked, unresolved V genes explain less than half of this, and the remainder is unexplained. That table furnishes V, J and clone size, whereas the DNA furnished D and trimming. The sample table shows some 250,000 clones, and 25% to 30% are seen once. The ten largest clonotypes hold 3.5% to 4% of the sample.

Trimming takes 2 bases from V and 8 bases from J, and the germline ends sit 10 bases apart. Spanning cysteine to phenylalanine, the CDR3 consists of 12 amino acids. The CDR3 DNA has 36 bases and is translated from base 1. Via the germline V gene, CDR1 is SGHRS and CDR2 YFSETQ. As concerns this clone: The antigen this receptor binds is unknown. It has no much larger one-base neighbor in the sample; base qualities were not kept.

Each donor gave one peripheral blood draw, averaging roughly 120 mL, which was collected into heparinised tubes. Using a panel that included CD45RO, CCR7, CD25, CD127, CD95 and CD27, naive, central memory, regulatory and stem cell-like memory CD4+ T cells were sorted on a BD FACSAria II. Every sorted population had a purity above 95%. Right away, PBMCs were isolated by Lymphoprep density gradient centrifugation and were stained directly, with no culture step. To minimize batch effects, samples were stained and sorted in pairs, one healthy donor with one patient per experiment. The sample consisted of central memory CD4+ T cells from blood. The receptor was isolated from a man aged 25 to 45 in good health. The rearranged chain carries TRBV5-1 and TRBJ1-2, and possibly TRBD1, on 5 matching bases. The DNA reads TGCGCCAGCAGCTTTGAGGGGTCGGGCTACACCTTC. Its translation is CASSFEGSGYTF.